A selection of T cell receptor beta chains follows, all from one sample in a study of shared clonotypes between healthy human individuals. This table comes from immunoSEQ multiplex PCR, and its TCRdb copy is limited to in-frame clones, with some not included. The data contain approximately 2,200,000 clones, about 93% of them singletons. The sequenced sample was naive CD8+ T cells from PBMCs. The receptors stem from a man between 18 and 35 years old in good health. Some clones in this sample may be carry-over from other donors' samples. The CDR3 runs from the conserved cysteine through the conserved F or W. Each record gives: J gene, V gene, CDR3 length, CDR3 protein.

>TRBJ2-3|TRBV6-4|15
CASSPGGVAADTQYF
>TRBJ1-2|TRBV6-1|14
CASSDKTANYGYTF
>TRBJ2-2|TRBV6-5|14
CASSYSSEHRELFF
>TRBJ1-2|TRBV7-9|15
CASSLVPLGSYGYTF
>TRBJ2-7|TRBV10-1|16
CASSPGTSGRPHEQYF
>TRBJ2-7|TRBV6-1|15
CASSEGIPPTYEQYF
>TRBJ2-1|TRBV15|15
CATSHIAGVSNEQFF
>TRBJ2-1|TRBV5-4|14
CASSQGEPNNEQFF
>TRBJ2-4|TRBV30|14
CASTDNLAKNIQYF
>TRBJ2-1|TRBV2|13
CASSRLADNEQFF
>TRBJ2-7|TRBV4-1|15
CASSQGRELLYEQYF
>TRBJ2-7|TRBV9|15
CASSDGTSDSYEQYF
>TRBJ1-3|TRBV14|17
CASSQGYLGISGNTIYF
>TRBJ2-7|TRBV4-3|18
CASSQELPWREGLYEQYF
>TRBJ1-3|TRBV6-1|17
CASSEALSHLSGNTIYF
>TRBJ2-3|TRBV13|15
CASSSKQVTTDTQYF
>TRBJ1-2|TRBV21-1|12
CASSTRTDGYTF
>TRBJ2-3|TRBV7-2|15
CASSLVLAGGDTQYF
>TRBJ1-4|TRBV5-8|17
CASSLVAGYLVVEKLFF
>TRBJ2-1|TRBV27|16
CASSPIAGGSYNEQFF
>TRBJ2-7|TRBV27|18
CASSLIPFGGSASYEQYF
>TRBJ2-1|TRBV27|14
CASSSRVPIDEQFF
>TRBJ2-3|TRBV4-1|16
CASRASGVASTDTQYF
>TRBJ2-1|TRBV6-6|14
CASSPGQGKYEQFF
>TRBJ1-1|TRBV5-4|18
CASSPGPPSTLMNTEAFF
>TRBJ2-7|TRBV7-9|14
CASSPTTTSYEQYF
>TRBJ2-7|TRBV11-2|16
CASSLPDIGNLYEQYF
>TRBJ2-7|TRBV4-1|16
CASSQGGQGGTYEQYF
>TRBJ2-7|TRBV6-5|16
CASSYSGTQGSYEQYF
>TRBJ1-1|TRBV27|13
CASSLYRSSRAFF
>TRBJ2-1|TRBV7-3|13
CASSLDGLNEQFF
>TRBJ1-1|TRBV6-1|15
CASSAGSGTNTEAFF
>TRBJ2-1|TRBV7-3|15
CASSDRGRADNEQFF
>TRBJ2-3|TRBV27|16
CASSGLIVSGTDTQYF
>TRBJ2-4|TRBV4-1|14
CASSQPLAKNIQYF